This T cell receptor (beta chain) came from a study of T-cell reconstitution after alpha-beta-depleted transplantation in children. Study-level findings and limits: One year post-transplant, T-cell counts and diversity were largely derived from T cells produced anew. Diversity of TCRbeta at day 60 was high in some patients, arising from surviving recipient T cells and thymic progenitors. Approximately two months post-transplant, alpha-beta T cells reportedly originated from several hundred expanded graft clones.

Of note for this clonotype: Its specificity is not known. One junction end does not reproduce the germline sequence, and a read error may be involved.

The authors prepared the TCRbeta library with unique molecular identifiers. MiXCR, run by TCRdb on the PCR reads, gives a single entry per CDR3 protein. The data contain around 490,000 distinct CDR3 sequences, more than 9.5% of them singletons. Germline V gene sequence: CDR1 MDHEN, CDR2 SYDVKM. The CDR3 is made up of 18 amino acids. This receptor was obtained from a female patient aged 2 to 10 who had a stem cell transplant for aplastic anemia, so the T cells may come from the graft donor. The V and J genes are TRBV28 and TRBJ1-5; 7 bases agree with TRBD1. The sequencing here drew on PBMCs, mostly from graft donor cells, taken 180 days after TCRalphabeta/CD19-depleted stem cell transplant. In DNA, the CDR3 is TGTGCCAGCAGAAAAGACAGGGCCCGACAATTTAGCAATCAGCCCCGGCATTTT. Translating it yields CASRKDRARQFSNQPRHF.